This T cell receptor beta chain was identified in a study of T cells in Graves' hyperthyroidism and ophthalmopathy. Patients aged 18 to 65 had newly diagnosed hyperthyroidism that had lasted under 2 months. When hyperthyroidism was first diagnosed, the blood sample was taken, preceding any ophthalmopathy symptoms. Germline assignment: CDR1 SGHAT and CDR2 FQNNGV. Trimming cost V 4 bases and J 4 bases; bases outside gene matches: 6. The CDR3 consists of 14 residues. Study-level points and caveats: In blood, most of the thyroid clonotypes expanded above 0.001 were also present.

This clonotype was seen many times. The antigen is unknown. Amplification yielded TCR beta CDR3 regions, with RNA transcripts as the source. HTBI primers drove first-round RT-PCR of the TCR CDR3. TCRdb itself ran the multiplex PCR reads through MiXCR, one entry per CDR3 protein. Of hundreds of thousands of distinct CDR3 sequences in the sample, around a sixth are singletons; the top ten hold roughly a sixth. The sequence came from a woman in her forties or fifties with Graves' hyperthyroidism that later progressed to Graves' ophthalmopathy. The J gene is TRBJ2-7, the V gene TRBV11-2; TRBD1 agrees at 8 bases. The sequencing sample was made of blood. CDR3 protein: CASSYRDRRYEQYF. The CDR3 DNA sequence: TGTGCCAGCAGCTACCGGGACAGGCGGTACGAGCAGTACTTC.